This T cell receptor beta chain appears in the sequencing data of a study of T cells in Graves' hyperthyroidism and ophthalmopathy. Criteria for exclusion of patients were uncontrolled infection, other autoimmune disease, pregnancy or lactation. Diagnoses were established using clinical symptoms, serum thyroxine and TRAb, thyroid ultrasound and orbital computed tomography. It was 8 to 10 ml of fresh peripheral blood that supplied the PBMCs. V lost 5 bases, J lost 0 bases, and 9 bases lay in between. CDR1 is DFQATT, CDR2 SNEGSKA, per germline (reference sequence). There are 13 residues in the CDR3. Regions amplified from RNA transcripts were the TCR beta CDR3 regions. The TCR CDR3 first-round RT-PCR relied on the HTBI primer set. Via MiXCR, TCRdb re-called the multiplex PCR reads, giving one row per CDR3 protein. The table shows more than 50,000 distinct CDR3 sequences, with approximately 50% occurring only once.

The chain employs TRBV20-1 and TRBJ2-3; unclear D gene. The TCR sequence derives from a woman younger than 45 with Graves' ophthalmopathy. The sequencing sample was made of blood. CDR3: CSAQGFSTDTQYF. In nucleotides, the CDR3 is TGCAGTGCTCAAGGCTTTAGCACAGATACGCAGTATTTT.